Below, 7 T cell receptor beta chains from the same sample are listed, as sequenced in a study of blood T cells in healthy people across ages. Using a J-beta primer mix together with a sample-barcoded 5' primer, a second PCR was run for about 6 to 11 cycles. TCRdb recomputed calls from the 5' RACE reads with MiXCR, one row per CDR3 protein. Among 660,000 or so distinct CDR3 sequences listed, 58% were seen once. Source material: blood. The receptors come from a man between 60 and 75 years old in good health.

A remark on this clonotype: A clone one base away is much larger, so this may be a read error. The chain uses TRBV4-1 and TRBJ2-7; TRBD2 agrees at 9 bases. Germline CDR1 and CDR2: MGHRA and YSYEKL. V lost 4 bases and J lost 7; bases outside the gene matches: 11. This CDR3 has 15 amino acids. CDR3 DNA sequence: TGCGCCAGCAGCCCGGAGCGGGGGGCCATCAATGAGCAGTACTTC. Translated: CASSPERGAINEQYF.

The genes are TRBV10-3 and TRBJ2-1; 9 nucleotides match TRBD2. CDR1 is ENHRY, CDR2 SYGVKD, per germline. The CDR3 consists of 14 residues. Trimming removed 8 bases from V and 6 bases from J; junction bases left unmatched: 8. CDR3 sequence (DNA): TGTGCCATCGGGGCGGGGGGGTCCGGCAATGAGCAGTTCTTC. Translated: CAIGAGGSGNEQFF.

This clonotype showed up just a few times. The genes are TRBV9 and TRBJ2-5; D uncertain. The V end was cut by 0 bases, the J end by 5 bases, with 20 bases between. The CDR3 has 17 residues. Germline CDR1 reads SGDLS; CDR2 reads YYNGEE. The CDR3 DNA is TGTGCCAGCAGCGTAGGACGTTCTGGGCGCTGGGTGGAGACCCAGTACTTC. Translation gives CASSVGRSGRWVETQYF.

The chain has TRBV15 and TRBJ2-7; no firm D call. The end of the DNA aligns better with TRBJ2-5, so the J call may be wrong. This CDR3 has 15 amino acids. Germline V gene data show CDR1 as LNHNV and CDR2 as YYDKDF (reference sequence). The DNA of the CDR3 is TGTGCCACCAGCAGGGACCCCATGAGAGGAGAGACCCAGTACTTC. It codes for CATSRDPMRGETQYF.

The rearrangement joins TRBV20-1 to TRBJ2-7; weak D call: TRBD1 (5 bases). The CDR3 consists of 15 residues. Germline V gene lookup returns CDR1 DFQATT and CDR2 SNEGSKA (reference sequence). With 0 bases removed from V and 1 base from J, the gap between germline ends came to 13 bases. CDR3 sequence (DNA): TGCAGTGCTAGAGATAGTCAGGGAAGGTCCTACGAGCAGTACTTC. Residues: CSARDSQGRSYEQYF.

This clonotype was counted a few times. This chain connects TRBV20-1 to TRBJ2-1; TRBD1 matches 8 bases. This CDR3 is built from 13 residues. The germline gives CDR1 DFQATT, CDR2 SNEGSKA (reference sequence). With 1 base clipped from V and 5 bases from J, the junction kept 1 base outside the gene matches. CDR3 bases: TGCAGTGCTAGAGTGACAGGGGACAATGAGCAGTTCTTC. This translates into CSARVTGDNEQFF.

With regard to this clonotype: The germline gene is not matched at one end of the junction; a read error may be the cause. CDR3 in DNA: TGCGTCTGTGGTCCAATAAACACCGGGGAGCTGTTTTTT. Residues: CVCGPINTGELFF. The genes are TRBV28 and TRBJ2-2; D unclear. Per the germline V gene, CDR1 is MDHEN and CDR2 is SYDVKM. This CDR3 is built from 13 residues.